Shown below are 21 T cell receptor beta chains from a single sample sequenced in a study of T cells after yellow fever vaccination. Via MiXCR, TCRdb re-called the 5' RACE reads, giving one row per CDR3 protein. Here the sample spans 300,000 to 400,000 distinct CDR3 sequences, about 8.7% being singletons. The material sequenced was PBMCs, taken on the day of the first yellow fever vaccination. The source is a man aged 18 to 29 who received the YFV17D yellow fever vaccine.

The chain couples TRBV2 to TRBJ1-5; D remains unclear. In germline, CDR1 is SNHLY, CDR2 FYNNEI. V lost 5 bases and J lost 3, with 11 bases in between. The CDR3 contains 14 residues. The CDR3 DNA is TGTGCCAGCAGTCAGGACGGATACAATCAGCCCCAGCATTTT. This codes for CASSQDGYNQPQHF.

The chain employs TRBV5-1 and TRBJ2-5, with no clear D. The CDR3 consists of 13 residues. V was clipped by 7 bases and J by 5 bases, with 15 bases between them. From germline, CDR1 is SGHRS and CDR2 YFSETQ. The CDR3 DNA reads TGCGCCAGCTGCTCCTCGACTGGGGAGACCCAGTACTTC. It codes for CASCSSTGETQYF.

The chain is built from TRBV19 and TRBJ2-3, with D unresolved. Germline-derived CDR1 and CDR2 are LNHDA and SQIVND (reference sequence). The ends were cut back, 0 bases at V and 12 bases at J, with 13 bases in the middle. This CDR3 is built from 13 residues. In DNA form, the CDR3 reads TGTGCCAGTAGTATAGATCGCCGTCTTACCCAGTATTTT. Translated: CASSIDRRLTQYF.

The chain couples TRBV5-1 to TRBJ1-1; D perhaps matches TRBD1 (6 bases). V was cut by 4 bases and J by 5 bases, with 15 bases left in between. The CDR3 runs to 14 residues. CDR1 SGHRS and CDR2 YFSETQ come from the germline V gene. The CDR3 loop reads CASSVTGTGTEAFF. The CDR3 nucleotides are TGCGCCAGCAGCGTTACAGGGACGGGTACTGAAGCTTTCTTT.

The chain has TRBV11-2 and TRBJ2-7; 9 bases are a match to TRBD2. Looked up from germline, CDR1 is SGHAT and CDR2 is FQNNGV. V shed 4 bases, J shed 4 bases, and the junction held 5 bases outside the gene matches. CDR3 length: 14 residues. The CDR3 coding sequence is TGTGCCAGCAGCTCCGGACTAGCGCCTTACGAGCAGTACTTC. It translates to CASSSGLAPYEQYF.

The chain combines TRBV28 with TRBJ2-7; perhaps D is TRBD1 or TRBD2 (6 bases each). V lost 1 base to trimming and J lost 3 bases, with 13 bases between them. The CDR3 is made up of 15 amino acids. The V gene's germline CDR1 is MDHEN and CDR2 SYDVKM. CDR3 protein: CASSLSGATFYEQYV. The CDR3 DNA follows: TGTGCCAGCAGTTTATCGGGGGCAACCTTCTACGAGCAGTACGTC.

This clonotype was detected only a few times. The CDR3 nucleotides are TGTGCCAGCAGTGACCAGGGCTGGGAGACCCAGTACTTC. Translating it yields CASSDQGWETQYF. This chain joins TRBV25-1 and TRBJ2-5; TRBD1 might be the D (5 bases). The CDR3 is 13 residues long. Germline CDR1 is MGHDK and CDR2 is SYGVNS. Trimming removed 3 bases from V and 5 bases from J, with 10 bases in between.

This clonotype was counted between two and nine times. The CDR3: CASSQETLPGANVLTF. The CDR3 DNA sequence: TGCGCCAGCAGCCAAGAAACCCTACCTGGGGCCAACGTCCTGACTTTC. The chain carries TRBV4-3 and TRBJ2-6; no reliable D call. The V end lost 0 bases, the J end lost 2 bases, and 8 bases lay between the germline ends. This CDR3 contains 16 residues. The V gene's germline CDR1 is LGHNA and CDR2 YSLEER.

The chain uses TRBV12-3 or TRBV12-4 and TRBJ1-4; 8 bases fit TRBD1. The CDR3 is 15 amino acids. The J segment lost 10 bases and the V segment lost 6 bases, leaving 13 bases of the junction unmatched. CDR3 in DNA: TGTGCCAGCAGCACTCCGGGACAGGCCCCTGGAAAACTGTTTTTT. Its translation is CASSTPGQAPGKLFF.

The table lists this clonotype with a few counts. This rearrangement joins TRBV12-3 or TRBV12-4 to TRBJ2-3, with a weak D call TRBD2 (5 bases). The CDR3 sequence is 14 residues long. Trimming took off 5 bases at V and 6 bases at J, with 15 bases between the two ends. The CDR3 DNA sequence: TGTGCCAGCAGTGCCGGACTGGGGTGGGATACGCAGTATTTT. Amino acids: CASSAGLGWDTQYF.

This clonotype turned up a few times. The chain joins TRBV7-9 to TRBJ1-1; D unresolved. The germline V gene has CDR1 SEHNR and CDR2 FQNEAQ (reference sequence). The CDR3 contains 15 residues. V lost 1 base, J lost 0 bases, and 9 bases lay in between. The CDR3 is CASSLDTKMNTEAFF. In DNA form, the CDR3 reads TGTGCCAGCAGCTTAGATACAAAAATGAACACTGAAGCTTTCTTT.

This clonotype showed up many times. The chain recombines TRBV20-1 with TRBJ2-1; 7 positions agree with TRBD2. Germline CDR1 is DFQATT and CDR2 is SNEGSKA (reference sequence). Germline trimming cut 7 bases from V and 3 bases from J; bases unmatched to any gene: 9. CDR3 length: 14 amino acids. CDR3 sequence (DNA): TGCAGTGTCACGAGTGGGGACTACTACAATGAGCAGTTCTTC. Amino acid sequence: CSVTSGDYYNEQFF.

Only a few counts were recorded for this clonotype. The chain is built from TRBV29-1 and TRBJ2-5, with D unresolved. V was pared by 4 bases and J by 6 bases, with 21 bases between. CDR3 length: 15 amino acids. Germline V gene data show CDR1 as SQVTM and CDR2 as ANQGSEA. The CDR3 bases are TGCAGCGTTGGAGGTCGGTCGACCGCCAGACAGACCCAGTACTTC. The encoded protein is CSVGGRSTARQTQYF. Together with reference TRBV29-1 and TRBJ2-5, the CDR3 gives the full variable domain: SAVISQKPSRDICQRGTSLTIQCQVDSQVTMMFWYRQQPGQSLTLIATANQGSEATYESGFVIDKFPISRPNLTFSTLTVSNMSPEDSSIYLCSVGGRSTARQTQYFGPGTRLLVL.

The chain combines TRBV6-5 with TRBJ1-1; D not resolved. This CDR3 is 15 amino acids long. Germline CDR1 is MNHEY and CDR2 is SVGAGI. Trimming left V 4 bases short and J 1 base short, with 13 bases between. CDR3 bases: TGTGCCAGCAGTTTCCTGGCCCGGGGGAACACTGAAGCTTTCTTT. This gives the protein CASSFLARGNTEAFF.

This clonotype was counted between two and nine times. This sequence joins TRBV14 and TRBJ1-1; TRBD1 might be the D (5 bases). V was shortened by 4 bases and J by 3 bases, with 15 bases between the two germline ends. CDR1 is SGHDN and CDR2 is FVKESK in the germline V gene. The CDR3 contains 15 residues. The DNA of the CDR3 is TGTGCCAGCAGCCGATGGGTGGGGACCTACACTGAAGCTTTCTTT. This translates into CASSRWVGTYTEAFF. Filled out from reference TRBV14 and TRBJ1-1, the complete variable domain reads EAGVTQFPSHSVIEKGQTVTLRCDPISGHDNLYWYRRVMGKEIKFLLHFVKESKQDESGMPNNRFLAERTGGTYSTLKVQPAELEDSGVYFCASSRWVGTYTEAFFGQGTRLTVV.

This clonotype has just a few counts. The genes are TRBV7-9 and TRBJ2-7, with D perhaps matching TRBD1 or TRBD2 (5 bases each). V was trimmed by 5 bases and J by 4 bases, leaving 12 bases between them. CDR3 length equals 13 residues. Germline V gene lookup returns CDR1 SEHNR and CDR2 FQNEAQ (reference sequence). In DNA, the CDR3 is TGTGCCAGCAGCCTGGGGGTACTATACGAGCAGTACGTC. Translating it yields CASSLGVLYEQYV.

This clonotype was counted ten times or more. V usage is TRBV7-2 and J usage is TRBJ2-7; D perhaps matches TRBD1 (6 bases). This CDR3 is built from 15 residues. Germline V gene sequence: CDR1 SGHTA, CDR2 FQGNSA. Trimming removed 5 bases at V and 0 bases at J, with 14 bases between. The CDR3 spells CASSLRPGHSYEQYV. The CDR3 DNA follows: TGTGCCAGCAGCCTCCGACCGGGACACTCCTACGAGCAGTACGTC.

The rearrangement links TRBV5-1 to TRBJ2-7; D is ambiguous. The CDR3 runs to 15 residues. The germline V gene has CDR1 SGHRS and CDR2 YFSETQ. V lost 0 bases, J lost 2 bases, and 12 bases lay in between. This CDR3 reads CASSLAPPWTYEQYF. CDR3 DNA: TGCGCCAGCAGCTTGGCTCCACCCTGGACCTACGAGCAGTACTTC.

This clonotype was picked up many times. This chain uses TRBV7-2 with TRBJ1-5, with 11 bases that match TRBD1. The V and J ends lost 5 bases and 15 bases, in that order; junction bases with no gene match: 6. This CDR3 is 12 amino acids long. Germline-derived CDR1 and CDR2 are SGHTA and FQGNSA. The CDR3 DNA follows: TGTGCCAGCAGCCCGAGGACAGGGGGCATGCATTTT. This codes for CASSPRTGGMHF.

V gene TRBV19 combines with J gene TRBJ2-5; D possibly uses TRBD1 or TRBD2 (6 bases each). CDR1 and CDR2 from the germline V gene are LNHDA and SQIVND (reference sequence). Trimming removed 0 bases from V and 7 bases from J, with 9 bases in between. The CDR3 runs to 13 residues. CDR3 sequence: CASSIEQGGTQYF. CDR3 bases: TGTGCCAGTAGTATAGAACAGGGAGGGACCCAGTACTTC.

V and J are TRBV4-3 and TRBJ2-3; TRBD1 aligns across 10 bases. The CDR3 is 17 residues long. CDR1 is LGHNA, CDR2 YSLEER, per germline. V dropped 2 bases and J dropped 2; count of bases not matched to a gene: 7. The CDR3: CASSQLTGTGVTDTQYF. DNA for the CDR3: TGCGCCAGCAGCCAACTTACCGGGACAGGGGTCACAGATACGCAGTATTTT.